This T cell receptor (beta chain) was identified during a study of T cell responses to AZD1222 COVID-19 vaccine. This CDR3 contains 15 residues. CDR1 is SGHVS and CDR2 is FNYEAQ in the germline V gene. Trimming cost V 0 bases and J 2 bases, with 8 bases left between them. There are a few counts of this clone. As yet, its antigen is unknown. Regarding the study as a whole: Increased Spike-specific TCR breadth and depth were observed after two AZD1222 doses. Nearly half of the spike-specific TCRs reportedly recognize variant regions that carry no mutations. Clonal diversity may have been underestimated in mostly white British donors.

Second doses at about 4 or about 12 weeks were pooled. The table came from immunoSEQ multiplex PCR; TCRdb's copy has only in-frame clones and leaves some out. Of approximately 210,000 clones detected, about 89% appear once; the ten largest clones hold approximately 3.7%. This material consisted of peripheral blood, taken 28 days after the second AZD1222 dose. This TCR was sampled from an adult who received the AZD1222 COVID-19 vaccine. V gene TRBV7-6 combines with J gene TRBJ1-5; D gene uncertain. The CDR3 here is CASSLAGGGNQPQHF. CDR3 coding DNA: TGTGCCAGCAGCTTAGCTGGCGGAGGCAATCAGCCCCAGCATTTT.